Listed below are T cell receptor beta chains from one sample, sequenced in a study of vaccination effects on CD4 cells after COVID-19. Their antigen targets remain unknown. The method was immunoSEQ multiplex PCR; TCRdb's version includes in-frame clones alone and lacks a portion of them. The profile shows 27,000 or so clones, under 90% of them singletons. The sample here was CD4+ T cells from PBMCs cultured with HCoV-NL63 spike peptides, taken after COVID-19 vaccination. These receptors originate from a human donor who received a COVID-19 vaccine. Some clones in this sample may be carry-over from other donors' samples. Each CDR3 is given with its conserved first and last residue. A D gene is named only where the DNA matches it firmly. The size entry is marked missing in some rows and otherwise reads once, few, many or a size class.

TRBJ2-2,TRBV7-2,TRBD2,-,TGTGCCAGCAGCTTAGTGCTAGCGGCGGGGGGGCTAGGGACCGGGGAGCTGTTTTTT,CASSLVLAAGGLGTGELFF
TRBJ2-3,TRBV5-4,-,once,TGTGCCAGCAGCTTCGGGTCTGATACGCAGTATTTT,CASSFGSDTQYF
TRBJ2-3,TRBV21-1,-,-,TGTGCCAGCAGCAACGTCAGGGGGCGAGCGACAGATACGCAGTATTTT,CASSNVRGRATDTQYF
TRBJ2-7,TRBV18,-,-,TGTGCCAGCTCACCAAACACGGGCCGCGAGCAGTACTTC,CASSPNTGREQYF
TRBJ1-2,TRBV7-2,-,-,TGTGCCAGCAGCTCTGGAGGGTGGGGCTATGGCTACACCTTC,CASSSGGWGYGYTF
TRBJ2-1,TRBV4-1,TRBD1,-,TGCGCCAGCAGCCAAGGACAGGGTTCCTACAATGAGCAGTTCTTC,CASSQGQGSYNEQFF
TRBJ1-1,TRBV5-1,-,few,TGCGCCAGCAGCTTCGTAACGGGGAACACTGAAGCTTTCTTT,CASSFVTGNTEAFF
TRBJ1-1,TRBV5-6,-,-,TGTGCCAGCAGCTTTCGTAAAGGGCGGGGGATGAACACTGAAGCTTTCTTT,CASSFRKGRGMNTEAFF
TRBJ2-5,TRBV5-1,-,-,TGCGCCAGCAGCTTGGAATACGAGACCCAGTACTTC,CASSLEYETQYF
TRBJ1-2,TRBV30,TRBD1,-,TGTGCCTGGAGGGGACAGGGGTTTGGGGGCTACACCTTC,CAWRGQGFGGYTF
TRBJ1-5,TRBV18,-,-,TGTGCCAGCTCTCGGGACGGTAGCAATCAGCCCCAGCATTTT,CASSRDGSNQPQHF
TRBJ2-3,TRBV7-2,TRBD1,-,TGTGCCAGCAGCTTAGCCGGGACAGGGGCTGGAGATACGCAGTATTTT,CASSLAGTGAGDTQYF
TRBJ2-3,TRBV29-1,TRBD2,-,TGCAGCGGAGGTACTAGCGGCGCAGGAGATACGCAGTATTTT,CSGGTSGAGDTQYF
TRBJ1-3,TRBV28,TRBD1,-,TGTGCCAGCAGGACGTCACAGGGGGCAGGTGGAAACACCATATATTTT,CASRTSQGAGGNTIYF
TRBJ2-3,TRBV7-9,-,-,TGTGCCAGCAGCTTGGAAGGGGAGGCAGATACGCAGTATTTT,CASSLEGEADTQYF
TRBJ1-1,TRBV2,TRBD1,-,TGTGCCAGCGGGACAGGGGGCAACATGAACACTGAAGCTTTCTTT,CASGTGGNMNTEAFF
TRBJ1-6,TRBV5-6,-,few,TGTGCCAGCAGCCAGCCCGCAGGCCCCGAACTAAATTCACCCCTCCACTTT,CASSQPAGPELNSPLHF
TRBJ1-1,TRBV5-1,-,-,TGCGCCAGCAGCCCAGGGAGAGATAGGTCTGAAGCTTTCTTT,CASSPGRDRSEAFF
TRBJ1-6,TRBV6-6,-,-,TGTGCCAGCAGTCGAACCGGGACCGGAGATTCACCCCTCCACTTT,CASSRTGTGDSPLHF
TRBJ2-2,TRBV9,-,few,TGTGCCAGCAGCGACGGACAGCCGAACACCGGGGAGCTGTTTTTT,CASSDGQPNTGELFF
TRBJ1-5,TRBV19,TRBD1,-,TGTGCCAGTAGACGGTCCTACGGACAGGGGAATCAGCCCCAGCATTTT,CASRRSYGQGNQPQHF
TRBJ1-6,TRBV30,TRBD1,few,TGTGCCTGGAGCCGGGACAGAAATTCACCCCTCCACTTT,CAWSRDRNSPLHF
TRBJ2-3,TRBV5-1,TRBD1,-,TGCGCCAGCAGCGGGGACAGGGGAGGCACAGATACGCAGTATTTT,CASSGDRGGTDTQYF
TRBJ2-5,TRBV28,-,few,TGTGCCAGCAGTTTAAAGCTTGTCCAAGAGACCCAGTACTTC,CASSLKLVQETQYF
TRBJ1-5,TRBV2,-,-,TGTGCCAGCAGGGGGGGGGATCAGCCCCAGCATTTT,CASRGGDQPQHF
TRBJ2-3,TRBV11-3,TRBD2,-,TGTGCCAGCAGCTACCCGCCGGGGGGGAACACAGATACGCAGTATTTT,CASSYPPGGNTDTQYF
TRBJ1-1,TRBV10-2,TRBD1,-,TGCGCCAGCTCCCCCACAGGGGAGGACACTGAAGCTTTCTTT,CASSPTGEDTEAFF
TRBJ2-5,TRBV12-5,-,-,TGTGCTAGTGGTTTGGTAGGGGGTCGAGAGACCCAGTACTTC,CASGLVGGRETQYF
TRBJ1-4,TRBV4-1,TRBD1,few,TGCGCCAGCAGTCCCCAAGTTGTAGACAGGGGAGGTAATGAAAAACTGTTTTTT,CASSPQVVDRGGNEKLFF
TRBJ2-1,TRBV7-3,TRBD1,-,TGTGCCAGCAGCAACCCCGTAGACGGGACAGTCCCCTACAATGAGCAGTTCTTC,CASSNPVDGTVPYNEQFF
TRBJ2-3,TRBV19,-,-,TGTGCCAGTAGTATAGTTTACAGCACAGATACGCAGTATTTT,CASSIVYSTDTQYF
TRBJ2-3,TRBV6-5,-,-,TGTGCCAGCACCCGCTTTATTGGGTCAGATACGCAGTATTTT,CASTRFIGSDTQYF
TRBJ1-1,TRBV30,-,-,TGTGCCTGGAGTGTACCCAGGGACTACTTCAACACTGAAGCTTTCTTT,CAWSVPRDYFNTEAFF
TRBJ2-3,TRBV5-1,-,-,TGCGCCAGCAGCTTGTGGGGGGGGGCCCCTTCAGATACGCAGTATTTT,CASSLWGGAPSDTQYF
TRBJ2-2,TRBV29-1,TRBD1,-,TGCAGCGTTGCCAGGACAGGGTTCACCGGGGAGCTGTTTTTT,CSVARTGFTGELFF
TRBJ2-2,TRBV19,TRBD2,-,TGTGCCAGTAGTATTAAAGCGGGGGGGTTCGGGGAGCTGTTTTTT,CASSIKAGGFGELFF
TRBJ1-6,TRBV18,-,-,TGTGCCAGCTCACCTAGGACGAGTTCACCCCTCCACTTT,CASSPRTSSPLHF
TRBJ1-2,TRBV6-6,TRBD1,-,TGTGCCAGCAGTAAACCGGGACAGCCCTCGGGTGGCTACACCTTC,CASSKPGQPSGGYTF
TRBJ2-5,TRBV7-2,TRBD2,-,TGTGCCAGCAGCTTACTGCGGGGGGGCCAAGAGACCCAGTACTTC,CASSLLRGGQETQYF
TRBJ2-3,TRBV5-4,-,-,TGTGCCAGCAGACCGGCGGTTTCAGATACGCAGTATTTT,CASRPAVSDTQYF
TRBJ1-2,TRBV5-1,-,-,TGCGCCAGCAGCTTGGACGGATCGGTTTTTACCTTC,CASSLDGSVFTF
TRBJ1-2,TRBV12-3/TRBV12-4,TRBD1,-,TGTGCCAGCAGCCGGGACAGGGCTCCTGGCTACACCTTC,CASSRDRAPGYTF
TRBJ2-1,TRBV5-1,TRBD2,-,TGCGCCAGCAGCCGGACTAGCGGGGAATACAATGAGCAGTTCTTC,CASSRTSGEYNEQFF
TRBJ1-1,TRBV28,-,-,TGTGCCACGATTCCAAGGAACGAAGCTTTCTTT,CATIPRNEAFF
TRBJ1-2,TRBV11-2,-,-,TGTGCCAGCACCCGTTCTGGGGGAATTGGCTATGGCTACACCTTC,CASTRSGGIGYGYTF
TRBJ1-3,TRBV19,-,-,TGTGCCAGTAGTATGAGGGTGAGCTCTGGAAACACCATATATTTT,CASSMRVSSGNTIYF
TRBJ2-5,TRBV6-5,TRBD2,-,TGTGCCAGCAGCCGCACTAGCGGGGGGTCGGCTGGGAACTTC,CASSRTSGGSAGNF
TRBJ2-5,TRBV19,-,-,TGTGCCAGTAGCGAAACAGGGCTGGAGACCCAGTACTTC,CASSETGLETQYF
TRBJ1-1,TRBV5-1,-,-,TGCGCCAGCAGCTTGGCGGAGGGGACTGAAGCTTTCTTT,CASSLAEGTEAFF
TRBJ1-4,TRBV6-2/TRBV6-3,TRBD1,-,TGTGCCAGCAGTTACCTCGGGACAGGGTCGATAAAACTGTTTTTT,CASSYLGTGSIKLFF
TRBJ2-2,TRBV12-3/TRBV12-4,-,once,TGTGCCAGCAGTTTAGTAGTCACCGGGGAGCTGTTTTTT,CASSLVVTGELFF
TRBJ2-2,TRBV6-5,-,-,TGTGCCAGCGCCGGACAGTTGAACACCGGGGAGCTGTTTTTT,CASAGQLNTGELFF
TRBJ2-2,TRBV24-1,-,-,TGTGCCACCAGTGATTTTTGGGTCAACACCGGGGAGCTGTTTTTT,CATSDFWVNTGELFF
TRBJ1-2,TRBV24-1,-,-,TGTGCCACCAGTGATTCACAGACTGGCTACACCTTC,CATSDSQTGYTF
TRBJ2-2,TRBV5-5,-,-,TGTGCCAGCAGCTCGTACTACACCGGGGAGCTGTTTTTT,CASSSYYTGELFF